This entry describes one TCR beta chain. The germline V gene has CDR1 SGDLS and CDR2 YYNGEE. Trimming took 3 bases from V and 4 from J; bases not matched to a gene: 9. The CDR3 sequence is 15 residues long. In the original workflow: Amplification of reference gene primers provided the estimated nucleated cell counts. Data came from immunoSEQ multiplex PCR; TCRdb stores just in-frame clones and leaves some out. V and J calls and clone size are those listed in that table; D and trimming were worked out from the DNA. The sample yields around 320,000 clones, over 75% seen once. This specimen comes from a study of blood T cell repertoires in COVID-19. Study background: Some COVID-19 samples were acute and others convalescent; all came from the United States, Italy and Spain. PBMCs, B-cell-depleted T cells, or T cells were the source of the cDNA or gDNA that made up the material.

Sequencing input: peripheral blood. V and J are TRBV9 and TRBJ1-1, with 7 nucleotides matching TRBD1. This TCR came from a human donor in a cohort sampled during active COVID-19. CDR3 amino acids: CASSDTRGISTEAFF. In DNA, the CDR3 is TGTGCCAGCAGCGACACCAGGGGGATCAGCACTGAAGCTTTCTTT.